This passage covers 2 T cell receptor beta chains from one sample sequenced in a study of regulatory T cells in long-lasting Graves disease. In building TCR beta libraries, iRepertoire HTBI primers were used together with Arm-PCR of CDR3 regions. Each CDR3 protein gets one entry after TCRdb re-called the multiplex PCR reads with MiXCR. The sample includes hundreds of thousands of distinct CDR3 sequences, around 11% of them seen just once. Time point meaning: newly diagnosed GD, antithyroid drugs for less than 3 months. The TCR library was made from RNA extracted from PBMCs. Another study also made use of these data, one on T cells in Graves' hyperthyroidism and ophthalmopathy.

The specimen comprised peripheral blood mononuclear cells (PBMCs), sampled at new diagnosis, from a patient treated with antithyroid drugs. The receptors were gathered from a woman between 25 and 40 years old with Graves disease.

This clonotype has at least ten counts. The V and J genes are TRBV27 and TRBJ1-6, with TRBD1 as a possible D gene (5 bases). The CDR3 totals 14 residues. Germline loops: CDR1 MNHEY, CDR2 SMNVEV (reference sequence). V was shortened by 3 bases and J by 10 bases, with 13 bases between the two germline ends. This CDR3 is CASSLGDPFSPLHF. The CDR3 bases are TGTGCCAGCAGTTTGGGGGACCCTTTCTCACCCCTCCACTTT.

This clonotype was found a few times. One end of the junction is discordant with germline, which a read error may explain. The chain carries TRBV7-9 and TRBJ1-1; tentative D call: TRBD1 (6 bases). CDR3 length equals 14 residues. The germline gives CDR1 SEHNR, CDR2 FQNEAQ (reference sequence). Here the CDR3 reads CASSYGRGGTEASF. The DNA of the CDR3 is TGTGCCAGCAGCTATGGGAGGGGGGGCACTGAAGCTTCCTTT.